These 7 T cell receptor beta chains share one sample of origin, sequenced in a study of T-cell memory formation after mild COVID-19. Each CDR3 protein is one row after TCRdb ran MiXCR on the 5' RACE reads. Here the sample spans roughly 260,000 distinct CDR3 sequences, around 17% being singletons. The specimen sequenced was PBMCs or a T cell subset sorted from them (not recorded which). Receptors were obtained from a man younger than 35 who had mild COVID-19 (a few samples of this study predate the infection). Cell type and time point are not known.

There are a few counts of this clonotype. This rearrangement joins TRBV20-1 to TRBJ2-7; D might be TRBD2 (5 bases). The CDR3 consists of 11 residues. Looked up from germline, CDR1 is DFQATT and CDR2 is SNEGSKA (reference sequence). Trimming removed 5 bases at V and 4 bases at J, with 9 bases between. The CDR3 nucleotides read TGCAGTGCTCTGACTACATACGAGCAGTACTTC. It translates to CSALTTYEQYF.

This clonotype was seen only a few times. The rearrangement uses TRBV12-3 or TRBV12-4 and TRBJ2-1, with D possibly matching TRBD1 (5 bases). Between the trimmed V and J ends, which lost 4 bases and 2 bases, there was a span of 21 bases. CDR3 size: 18 residues. DNA of the CDR3: TGTGCCAGCAGTTCTGGATGGGGCGTGCCTAGAACCTACAATGAGCAGTTCTTC. This codes for CASSSGWGVPRTYNEQFF.

The sample holds a few counts of this clonotype. V and J are TRBV6-2 or TRBV6-3 and TRBJ2-3; possibly TRBD2 for D (5 bases). The CDR3 has 11 amino acids. Germline loops: CDR1 MNHEY, CDR2 SVGEGT. V was pared by 5 bases and J by 8 bases, with 8 bases between. Here the CDR3 DNA reads TGTGCCAGCAGTAGCGGTGCTACGCAGTATTTT. Amino acid sequence: CASSSGATQYF.

The genes are TRBV7-3 and TRBJ2-2; no definite D call. The V gene lost 3 bases and the J gene lost 5 bases, with 16 bases spanning the gap. Germline CDR1 and CDR2: SGHTA and FQGTGA. This CDR3 is 16 amino acids long. The CDR3 DNA sequence: TGTGCCAGCAGCTTCTCGTCGGGCGCGGAGACCGGGGAGCTGTTTTTT. Its protein product is CASSFSSGAETGELFF.

This clonotype was found a few times. The chain combines TRBV7-9 with TRBJ1-3, with 7 bases aligning to TRBD1. The CDR3 covers 17 residues. The germline V gene has CDR1 SEHNR and CDR2 FQNEAQ (reference sequence). Trimming at V came to 5 bases and at J to 4 bases, leaving 14 bases not matched to a gene. This CDR3 reads CASSLQTGTERGNTIYF. CDR3 bases: TGTGCCAGCAGCCTCCAAACCGGGACAGAAAGAGGAAACACCATATATTTT. Full variable domain (remainder filled in from reference TRBV7-9 and TRBJ1-3): DTGVSQNPRHKITKRGQNVTFRCDPISEHNRLYWYRQTLGQGPEFLTYFQNEAQLEKSRLLSDRFSAERPKGSFSTLEIQRTEQGDSAMYLCASSLQTGTERGNTIYFGEGSWLTVV.

There are a few counts of this clonotype. The chain is built from TRBV20-1 and TRBJ1-5; D not resolved. Trimming took off 1 base at V and 4 bases at J, with 11 bases between the two ends. The germline CDR1 and CDR2 sequences are DFQATT and SNEGSKA (reference sequence). The CDR3 length is 14 residues. CDR3 bases: TGCAGTGCTAGAGGGGGAGGCCTAAATCAGCCCCAGCATTTT. Translated, it gives CSARGGGLNQPQHF.

This clonotype has more than one count but fewer than ten. The rearrangement links TRBV10-3 to TRBJ1-2, with 12 bases identical to TRBD1. J lost 7 bases, V lost 6 bases, and 6 bases had no gene match. The CDR3 is made up of 14 amino acids. Germline CDR1 is ENHRY and CDR2 is SYGVKD. The CDR3 reads CAISPGQGASGYTF. The CDR3, as DNA: TGTGCCATCAGCCCGGGACAGGGGGCATCTGGCTACACCTTC.